This TCR beta chain stems from a study of shared clonotypes between healthy human individuals. Cells designated naive CD8 were CD45RO-negative and were positively selected for CCR7, with terminally differentiated effector memory CD45RA+ cells excluded. The V end lost 4 bases, the J end lost 3 bases, and 19 bases lay between the germline ends. CDR3 length: 16 amino acids. Germline values: CDR1 SGHKS, CDR2 YYEKEE (reference sequence). Some clones are missing from TCRdb's copy, which holds only in-frame ones; the method was immunoSEQ multiplex PCR. The table has roughly 590,000 clones, roughly 95% seen once.

This sequence joins TRBV5-5 and TRBJ1-1; tentatively, D is TRBD1 (5 bases). The receptor was derived from a woman in her twenties or thirties in good health. The sequencing input was naive CD8+ T cells sorted from blood. DNA of the CDR3: TGTGCCAGCAGCCCGGGACCGCAACAATGGTACACTGAAGCTTTCTTT. Translating gives CASSPGPQQWYTEAFF.